These 21 T cell receptor beta chains originate from one sample sequenced in a study of cytomegalovirus exposure and HLA in healthy donors. PCR primers comprised 60 Vbeta and 13 Jbeta primers. Measured with immunoSEQ multiplex PCR; TCRdb has only the in-frame clones, and not every one. The repertoire holds 150,000 to 170,000 clones, with more than 75% as singletons. Sequencing was done on a sample of PBMCs. These receptors were obtained from a woman aged 40-49 years in good health and CMV-seropositive.

This rearrangement joins TRBV18 to TRBJ2-1; TRBD2 matches at 10 bases. After removal of 6 bases from V and 7 bases from J, the junction contained 9 bases not matched to a gene. Germline CDR1 and CDR2: KGHSH and LQKENI. The CDR3 totals 15 residues. The CDR3 nucleotides are TGTGCCAGCTCGGCGAGGCTAGCGGGAGAAAATGAGCAGTTCTTC. Translation: CASSARLAGENEQFF.

The chain has TRBV4-1 and TRBJ2-7, with 10 nucleotides matching TRBD1. The CDR3 covers 16 residues. V shed 0 bases, J shed 4 bases, and the junction held 6 bases outside the gene matches. Per the germline V gene, CDR1 is MGHRA and CDR2 is YSYEKL. This chain's CDR3 is CASSQDPDRGRYEQYF. In DNA form, the CDR3 reads TGCGCCAGCAGCCAAGATCCTGACAGGGGGCGATACGAGCAGTACTTC.

This clone has a single count. This chain links TRBV19 with TRBJ2-7; 10 bases match TRBD1. The CDR3 sequence is 14 residues long. The germline V gene has CDR1 LNHDA and CDR2 SQIVND (reference sequence). The J segment lost 2 bases and the V segment lost 4 bases, leaving 2 bases of the junction unmatched. CDR3 region: CASSRTGGTYEQYF. The CDR3 nucleotides read TGTGCCAGTAGTAGGACAGGGGGAACCTACGAGCAGTACTTC.

V and J are TRBV11-3 and TRBJ2-2; TRBD2 agrees at 7 bases. V gave up 3 bases and J gave up 0 bases; unmatched junction bases: 7. Germline CDR1 reads SGHNT; CDR2 reads YENEEA. The CDR3 has 17 residues. CDR3 loop: CASSLRSLAANTGELFF. The CDR3, as DNA: TGTGCCAGCAGCTTGAGGAGCCTAGCGGCGAACACCGGGGAGCTGTTTTTT.

The chain couples TRBV15 to TRBJ1-1, with a weak D call TRBD1 (5 bases). The ends were cut back, 4 bases at V and 1 base at J, with 10 bases in the middle. Germline-derived CDR1 and CDR2 are LNHNV and YYDKDF (reference sequence). The CDR3 consists of 14 residues. The CDR3 bases are TGTGCCACCAGCAACCCAGGGCGGAACACTGAAGCTTTCTTT. It yields the protein CATSNPGRNTEAFF.

The chain recombines TRBV14 with TRBJ1-1, with 9 positions matching TRBD1. The CDR3 extends over 15 amino acids. Germline-derived CDR1 and CDR2 are SGHDN and FVKESK. V lost 4 bases to trimming and J lost 4 bases; unmatched junction nucleotides: 7. CDR3 in amino acids: CASSLITGGITEAFF. DNA of the CDR3: TGTGCCAGCAGCCTGATAACAGGGGGCATCACTGAAGCTTTCTTT.

This sequence joins TRBV5-1 and TRBJ1-1; D may be TRBD1 (5 bases). The germline V and J ends were trimmed by 2 bases and 0 bases, with 17 bases remaining between them. The CDR3 has 17 amino acids. Looked up from germline, CDR1 is SGHRS and CDR2 is YFSETQ. CDR3: CASSLPSGLALNTEAFF. CDR3 coding DNA: TGCGCCAGCAGCTTACCGTCGGGACTTGCGTTGAACACTGAAGCTTTCTTT.

The V call is TRBV11-2, the J call TRBJ2-3; TRBD2 agrees at 7 bases. The CDR3 loop spans 16 amino acids. Germline V gene data show CDR1 as SGHAT and CDR2 as FQNNGV. Losses at the gene ends were 2 bases for V and 0 bases for J; bases not matched to a gene: 5. CDR3 loop: CASSLRASGSTDTQYF. The CDR3, as DNA: TGTGCCAGCAGCTTAAGGGCTAGCGGAAGCACAGATACGCAGTATTTT.

V and J are TRBV19 and TRBJ1-5; 10 bases are shared with TRBD1. CDR1 and CDR2 (germline): LNHDA, SQIVND (reference sequence). J was trimmed by 5 bases and V by 3 bases; bases with no gene match: 1. There are 14 residues in the CDR3. This CDR3 is CASSIGTGDQPQHF. The CDR3 coding sequence is TGTGCCAGTAGTATTGGGACAGGGGATCAGCCCCAGCATTTT.

This sequence joins TRBV7-3 and TRBJ2-1; TRBD2 aligns across 9 bases. J lost 10 bases, V lost 5 bases, and 9 bases had no gene match. This CDR3 comprises 14 residues. Germline V CDR1 and CDR2: SGHTA, FQGTGA. The CDR3 nucleotides are TGTGCCAGCAGCGTTAGGCGGGAGGGGGGAGAGCAGTTCTTC. Translated, it gives CASSVRREGGEQFF.

This clone appeared a few times. The rearrangement links TRBV5-1 to TRBJ2-7; 7 bases are a match to TRBD2. The CDR3 is made up of 15 amino acids. The germline CDR1 and CDR2 sequences are SGHRS and YFSETQ. Unmatched junction bases numbered 5, after V lost 0 bases and J lost 2 bases. The CDR3: CASSLVGRATYEQYF. The CDR3 DNA reads TGCGCCAGCAGCTTGGTAGGGAGGGCCACCTACGAGCAGTACTTC.

This chain connects TRBV12-5 to TRBJ2-3; no reliable D call. Germline lookup yields CDR1 LGHNT and CDR2 FRNRAP. V was clipped by 5 bases and J by 1 base, with 4 bases between them. There are 12 residues in the CDR3. The CDR3: CASGPRTDTQYF. The CDR3 coding sequence is TGTGCTAGTGGTCCTCGCACAGATACGCAGTATTTT.

The rearrangement uses TRBV5-4 and TRBJ2-5; 12 nucleotides align to TRBD2. V trimming: 3 bases; J trimming: 9 bases; junction bases outside the gene matches: 12. CDR3 length equals 16 residues. The germline gives CDR1 SGHNT, CDR2 YYREEE (reference sequence). The CDR3 is CASSSPTSGGARAQYF. DNA of the CDR3: TGTGCCAGCAGCTCCCCGACTAGCGGGGGTGCTAGGGCCCAGTACTTC.

The gene calls are TRBV10-1 and TRBJ2-3, with D possibly matching TRBD2 (6 bases). CDR1 is WNHNN, CDR2 SYGVQD, per germline (reference sequence). This CDR3 contains 15 residues. Trimming took 5 bases from V and 0 from J, leaving 12 bases between them. The CDR3 sequence: CASSPSGTSTDTQYF. CDR3 DNA: TGCGCCAGCAGTCCCTCCGGGACTAGCACAGATACGCAGTATTTT.

The chain joins TRBV7-3 to TRBJ1-1; D is unresolved. The CDR3 totals 13 residues. Trimming cost V 2 bases and J 3 bases, with 7 bases left between them. The germline V gene encodes CDR1 SGHTA and CDR2 FQGTGA. CDR3 bases: TGTGCCAGCAGCTTACAACAGTACACTGAAGCTTTCTTT. Encoded protein: CASSLQQYTEAFF. Full variable domain (outside the CDR3, taken from reference TRBV7-3 and TRBJ1-1): GAGVSQTPSNKVTEKGKYVELRCDPISGHTALYWYRQSLGQGPEFLIYFQGTGAADDSGLPNDRFFAVRPEGSVSTLKIQRTERGDSAVYLCASSLQQYTEAFFGQGTRLTVV.

The chain employs TRBV9 and TRBJ2-7; D is perhaps TRBD2 (6 bases). V lost 2 bases and J 4 bases, leaving 16 bases between the germline ends. CDR1 SGDLS and CDR2 YYNGEE come from the germline V gene. The CDR3 runs to 15 residues. The CDR3 region is CASSVTYGSGYEQYF. The CDR3, as DNA: TGTGCCAGCAGCGTCACTTACGGGAGTGGTTACGAGCAGTACTTC.

Details on this clone: The same CDR3 also results from other DNA sequences found in this sample. V and J are TRBV7-2 and TRBJ2-7, with a possible D match to TRBD1 (5 bases). The germline V gene has CDR1 SGHTA and CDR2 FQGNSA. The CDR3 is 14 residues long. The V end was cut by 5 bases, the J end by 1 base, with 12 bases between. DNA of the CDR3: TGTGCCAGCAGCCCCTGGACAAGTTCCTACGAGCAGTACTTC. This translates into CASSPWTSSYEQYF.

This chain connects TRBV9 to TRBJ2-1, with 11 bases matching TRBD2. The CDR3 length is 15 residues. V lost 3 bases and J lost 6; bases outside the gene matches: 5. CDR1 is SGDLS, CDR2 YYNGEE, per germline. CDR3 bases: TGTGCCAGCAGCGGGGGACTAGCGGATGGCAATGAGCAGTTCTTC. Amino acid sequence: CASSGGLADGNEQFF. The full variable domain, its missing parts supplied by reference TRBV9 and TRBJ2-1, is DSGVTQTPKHLITATGQRVTLRCSPRSGDLSVYWYQQSLDQGLQFLIQYYNGEERAKGNILERFSAQQFPDLHSELNLSSLELGDSALYFCASSGGLADGNEQFFGPGTRLTVL.

The genes are TRBV5-4 and TRBJ2-7, with D possibly matching TRBD2 (6 bases). The CDR3 loop spans 13 amino acids. Trimming pared 2 bases from V and 4 bases from J, leaving 10 bases between. Looked up from germline, CDR1 is SGHNT and CDR2 is YYREEE (reference sequence). CDR3 in amino acids: CASSFGTSYEQYF. CDR3 coding DNA: TGTGCCAGCAGCTTCGGGACTTCGTACGAGCAGTACTTC.

This clone was counted between two and nine times. This chain links TRBV30 with TRBJ2-7, with D possibly matching TRBD2 (6 bases). The germline V and J ends were trimmed by 3 bases and 1 base, with 7 bases remaining between them. This CDR3 has 12 amino acids. CDR1 GTSNPN and CDR2 SVGIG come from the germline V gene (reference sequence). The DNA of the CDR3 is TGTGCCTGGAGACGGGAGTCCTACGAGCAGTACTTC. This sequence encodes CAWRRESYEQYF.

V gene TRBV5-8 combines with J gene TRBJ2-1; possibly TRBD2 for D (5 bases). Trimming removed 1 base at V and 1 base at J, with 6 bases between. Germline V gene data show CDR1 as SGHTS and CDR2 as YDEGEE. There are 14 residues in the CDR3. The chain's CDR3 is CASSLRGSYNEQFF. CDR3 sequence (DNA): TGTGCCAGCAGCTTGCGGGGATCCTACAATGAGCAGTTCTTC.